Included here is one TCR beta chain sequence, with context. The CDR3 extends over 12 amino acids. CDR1 is SGHNT and CDR2 is YENEEA in the germline V gene. V lost 5 bases and J lost 5, with 10 bases in between. The data derive from a study of blood T cell repertoires in COVID-19. Background on the study: COVID-19 samples collected from the United States, Italy and Spain covered acute and convalescent phases. PBMCs, B-cell-depleted T cells, or T cells provided the cDNA or gDNA that made up the material.

Authors' methods: Reference gene primer amplification gave nucleated cell count estimates. Clones were read by immunoSEQ multiplex PCR, and TCRdb kept only the in-frame ones, dropping some. Clonal size and the V and J genes are those of that table, whereas D and trimming came from the DNA. The data hold 90,000 or so clones, with about 91% observed a single time. The chain uses TRBV11-3 and TRBJ2-7; D unclear. The sequence was collected from a human donor with active COVID-19. The donor label of this sample is uncertain. The sample was peripheral blood. The CDR3 here is CASSQNNDEQYF. The DNA for the CDR3 is TGTGCCAGCAGCCAAAACAATGACGAGCAGTACTTC.